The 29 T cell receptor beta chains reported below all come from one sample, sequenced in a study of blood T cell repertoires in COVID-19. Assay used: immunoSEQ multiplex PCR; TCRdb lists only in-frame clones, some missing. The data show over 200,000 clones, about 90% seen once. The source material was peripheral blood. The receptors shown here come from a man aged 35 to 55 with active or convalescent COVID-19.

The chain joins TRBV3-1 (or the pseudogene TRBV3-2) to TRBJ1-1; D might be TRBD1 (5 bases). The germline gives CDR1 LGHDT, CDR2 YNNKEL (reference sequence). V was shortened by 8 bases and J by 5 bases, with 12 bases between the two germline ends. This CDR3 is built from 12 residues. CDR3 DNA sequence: TGTGCCAGCCCGAGTGGGGGGACTGAAGCTTTCTTT. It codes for CASPSGGTEAFF.

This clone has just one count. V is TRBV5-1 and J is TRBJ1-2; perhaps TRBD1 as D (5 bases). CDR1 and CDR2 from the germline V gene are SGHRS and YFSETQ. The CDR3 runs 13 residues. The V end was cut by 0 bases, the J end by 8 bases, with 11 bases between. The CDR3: CASSLEAGKGYTF. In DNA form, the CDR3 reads TGCGCCAGCAGCTTGGAAGCAGGGAAGGGCTACACCTTC.

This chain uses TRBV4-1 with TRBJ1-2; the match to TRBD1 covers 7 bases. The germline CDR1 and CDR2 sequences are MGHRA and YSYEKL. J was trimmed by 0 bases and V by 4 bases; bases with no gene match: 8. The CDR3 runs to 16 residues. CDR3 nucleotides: TGCGCCAGCAGCCGCACCGGGACAGATACTAACTATGGCTACACCTTC. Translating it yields CASSRTGTDTNYGYTF.

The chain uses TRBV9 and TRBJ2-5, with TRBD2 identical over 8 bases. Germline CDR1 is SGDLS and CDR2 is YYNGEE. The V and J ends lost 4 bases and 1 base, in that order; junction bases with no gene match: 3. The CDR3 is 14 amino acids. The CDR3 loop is CASSTGGAQETQYF. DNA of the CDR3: TGTGCCAGCAGCACCGGGGGGGCCCAAGAGACCCAGTACTTC.

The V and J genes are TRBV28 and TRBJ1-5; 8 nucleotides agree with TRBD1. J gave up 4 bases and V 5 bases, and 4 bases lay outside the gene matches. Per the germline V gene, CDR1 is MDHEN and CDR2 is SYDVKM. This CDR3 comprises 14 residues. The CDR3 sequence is CASSPDRENQPQHF. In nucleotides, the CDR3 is TGTGCCAGCAGTCCGGACAGGGAAAATCAGCCCCAGCATTTT.

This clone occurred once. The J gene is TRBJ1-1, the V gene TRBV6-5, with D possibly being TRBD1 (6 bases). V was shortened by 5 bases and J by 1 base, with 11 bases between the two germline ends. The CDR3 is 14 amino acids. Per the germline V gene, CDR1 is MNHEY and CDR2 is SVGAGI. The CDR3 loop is CASSLTGANTEAFF. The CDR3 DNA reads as TGTGCCAGCAGTCTGACAGGCGCGAACACTGAAGCTTTCTTT.

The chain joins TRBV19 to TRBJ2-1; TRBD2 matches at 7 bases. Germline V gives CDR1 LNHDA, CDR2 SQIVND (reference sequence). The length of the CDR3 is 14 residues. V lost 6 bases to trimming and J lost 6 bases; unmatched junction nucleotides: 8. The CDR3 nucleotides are TGTGCCAGTAGAACGACTAGCTGGGCCAATGAGCAGTTCTTC. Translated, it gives CASRTTSWANEQFF.

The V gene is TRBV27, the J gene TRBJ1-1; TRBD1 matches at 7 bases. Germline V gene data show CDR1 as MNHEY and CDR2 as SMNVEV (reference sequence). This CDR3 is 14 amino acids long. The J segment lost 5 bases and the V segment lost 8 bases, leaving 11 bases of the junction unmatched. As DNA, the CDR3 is TGTGCCAGCGGCCCCCTAGGGGGCCTTACTGAAGCTTTCTTT. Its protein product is CASGPLGGLTEAFF.

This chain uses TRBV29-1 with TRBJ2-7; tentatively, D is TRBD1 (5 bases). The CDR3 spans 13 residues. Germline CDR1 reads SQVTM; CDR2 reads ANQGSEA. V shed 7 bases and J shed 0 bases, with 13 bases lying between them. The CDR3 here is CSGGQGYSYEQYF. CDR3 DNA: TGCAGCGGGGGCCAGGGTTACTCCTACGAGCAGTACTTC.

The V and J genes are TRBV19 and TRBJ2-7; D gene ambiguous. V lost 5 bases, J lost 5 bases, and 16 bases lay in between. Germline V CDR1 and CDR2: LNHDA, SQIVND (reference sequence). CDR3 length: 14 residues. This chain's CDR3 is CASSYYPGAHEQYF. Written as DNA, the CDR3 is TGTGCCAGTAGTTACTATCCGGGTGCGCACGAGCAGTACTTC.

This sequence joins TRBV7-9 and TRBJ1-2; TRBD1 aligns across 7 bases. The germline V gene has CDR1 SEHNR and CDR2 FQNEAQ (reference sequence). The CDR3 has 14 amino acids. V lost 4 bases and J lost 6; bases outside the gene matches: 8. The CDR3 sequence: CASSSGRGNDGYTF. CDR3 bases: TGTGCCAGCAGCTCAGGCAGGGGGAACGATGGCTACACCTTC.

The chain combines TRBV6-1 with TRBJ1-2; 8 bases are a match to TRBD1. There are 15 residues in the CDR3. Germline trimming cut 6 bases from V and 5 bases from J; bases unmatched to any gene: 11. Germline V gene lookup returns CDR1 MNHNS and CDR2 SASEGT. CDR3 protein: CASRPTGAFLYGYTF. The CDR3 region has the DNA TGTGCCAGCAGACCGACAGGGGCTTTCCTTTATGGCTACACCTTC.

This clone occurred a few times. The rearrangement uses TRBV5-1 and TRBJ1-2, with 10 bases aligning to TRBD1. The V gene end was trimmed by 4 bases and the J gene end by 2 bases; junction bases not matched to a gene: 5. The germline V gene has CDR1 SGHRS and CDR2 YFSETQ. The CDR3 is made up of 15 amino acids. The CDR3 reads CASSPPGQGNYGYTF. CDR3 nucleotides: TGCGCCAGCAGCCCACCGGGACAGGGGAACTATGGCTACACCTTC.

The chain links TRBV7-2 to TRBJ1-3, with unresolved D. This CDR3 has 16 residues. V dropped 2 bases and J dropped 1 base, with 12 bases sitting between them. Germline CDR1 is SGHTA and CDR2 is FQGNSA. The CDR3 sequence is CASSLQTPGSGNTIYF. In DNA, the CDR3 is TGTGCCAGCAGCTTACAGACCCCGGGATCTGGAAACACCATATATTTT.

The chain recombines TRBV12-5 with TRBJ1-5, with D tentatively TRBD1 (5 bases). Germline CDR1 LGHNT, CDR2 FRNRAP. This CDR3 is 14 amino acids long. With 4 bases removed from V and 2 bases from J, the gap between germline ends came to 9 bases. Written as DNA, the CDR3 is TGTGCTAGTGGTTCGGACATAGGCAATCAGCCCCAGCATTTT. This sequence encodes CASGSDIGNQPQHF. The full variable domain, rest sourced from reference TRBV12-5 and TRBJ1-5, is DARVTQTPRHKVTEMGQEVTMRCQPILGHNTVFWYRQTMMQGLELLAYFRNRAPLDDSGMPKDRFSAEMPDATLATLKIQPSEPRDSAVYFCASGSDIGNQPQHFGDGTRLSIL.

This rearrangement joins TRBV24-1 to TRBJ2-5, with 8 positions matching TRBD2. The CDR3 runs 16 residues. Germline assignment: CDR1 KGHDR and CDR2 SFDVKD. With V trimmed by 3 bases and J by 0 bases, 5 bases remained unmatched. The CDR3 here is CATSDTVRGDQETQYF. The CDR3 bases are TGTGCCACCAGTGATACCGTGCGGGGGGACCAAGAGACCCAGTACTTC.

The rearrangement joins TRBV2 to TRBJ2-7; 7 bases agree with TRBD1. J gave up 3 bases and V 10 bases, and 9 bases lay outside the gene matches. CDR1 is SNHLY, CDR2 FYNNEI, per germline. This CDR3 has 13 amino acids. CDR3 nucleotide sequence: TGTGCCACCTCGGGACAGTCCCGCTACGAGCAGTACTTC. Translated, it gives CATSGQSRYEQYF.

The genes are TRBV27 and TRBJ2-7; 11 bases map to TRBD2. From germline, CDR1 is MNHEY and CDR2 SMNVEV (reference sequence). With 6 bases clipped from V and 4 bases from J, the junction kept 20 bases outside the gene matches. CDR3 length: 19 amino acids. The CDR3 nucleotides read TGTGCCAGCAGATCTACTGGAAATAGCGGGAGGGCCGGCGAGTACGAGCAGTACTTC. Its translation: CASRSTGNSGRAGEYEQYF.

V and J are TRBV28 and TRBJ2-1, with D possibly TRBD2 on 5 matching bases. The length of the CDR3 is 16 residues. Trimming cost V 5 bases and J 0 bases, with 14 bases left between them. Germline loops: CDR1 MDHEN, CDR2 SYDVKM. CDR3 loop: CASSTPSGDSYNEQFF. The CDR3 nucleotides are TGTGCCAGCAGTACCCCTTCCGGGGACTCCTACAATGAGCAGTTCTTC. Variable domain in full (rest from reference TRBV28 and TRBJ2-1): DVKVTQSSRYLVKRTGEKVFLECVQDMDHENMFWYRQDPGLGLRLIYFSYDVKMKEKGDIPEGYSVSREKKERFSLILESASTNQTSMYLCASSTPSGDSYNEQFFGPGTRLTVL.

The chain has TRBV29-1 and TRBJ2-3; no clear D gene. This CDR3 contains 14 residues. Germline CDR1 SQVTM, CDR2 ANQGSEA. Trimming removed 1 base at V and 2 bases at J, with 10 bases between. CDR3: CSVEGVLNTDTQYF. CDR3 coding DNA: TGCAGCGTTGAAGGGGTACTAAACACAGATACGCAGTATTTT.

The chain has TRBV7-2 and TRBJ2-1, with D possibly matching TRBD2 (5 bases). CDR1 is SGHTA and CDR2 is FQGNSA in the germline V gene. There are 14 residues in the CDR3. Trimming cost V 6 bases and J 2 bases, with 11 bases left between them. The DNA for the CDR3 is TGTGCCAGCAGGGCGTGGCGGGCCTACAATGAGCAGTTCTTC. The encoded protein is CASRAWRAYNEQFF.

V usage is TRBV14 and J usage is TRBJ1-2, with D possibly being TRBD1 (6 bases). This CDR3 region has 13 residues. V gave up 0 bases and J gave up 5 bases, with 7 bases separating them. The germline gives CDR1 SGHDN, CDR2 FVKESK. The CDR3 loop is CASSQETGYGYTF. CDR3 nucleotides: TGTGCCAGCAGCCAAGAAACAGGGTATGGCTACACCTTC. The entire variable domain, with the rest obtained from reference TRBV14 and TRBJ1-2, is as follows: EAGVTQFPSHSVIEKGQTVTLRCDPISGHDNLYWYRRVMGKEIKFLLHFVKESKQDESGMPNNRFLAERTGGTYSTLKVQPAELEDSGVYFCASSQETGYGYTFGSGTRLTVV.

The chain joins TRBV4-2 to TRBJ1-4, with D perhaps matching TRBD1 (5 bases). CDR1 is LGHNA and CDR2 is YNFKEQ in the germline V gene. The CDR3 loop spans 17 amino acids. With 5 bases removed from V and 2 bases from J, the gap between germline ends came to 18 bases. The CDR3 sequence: CASSSDSQWSTNEKLFF. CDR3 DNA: TGTGCCAGCAGCTCCGACAGTCAGTGGTCCACTAATGAAAAACTGTTTTTT.

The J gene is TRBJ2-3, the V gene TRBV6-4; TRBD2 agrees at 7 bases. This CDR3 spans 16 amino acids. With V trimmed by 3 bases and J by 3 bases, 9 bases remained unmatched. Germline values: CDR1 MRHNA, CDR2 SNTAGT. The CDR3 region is CASSELGGRGTDTQYF. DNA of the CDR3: TGTGCCAGCAGTGAATTGGGCGGGAGAGGGACAGATACGCAGTATTTT.

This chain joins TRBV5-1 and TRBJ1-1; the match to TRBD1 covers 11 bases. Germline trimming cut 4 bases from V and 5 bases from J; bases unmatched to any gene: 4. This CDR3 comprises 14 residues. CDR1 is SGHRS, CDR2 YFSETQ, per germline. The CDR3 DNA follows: TGCGCCAGCAGCCAGGACAGGGGGCAAACTGAAGCTTTCTTT. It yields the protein CASSQDRGQTEAFF.

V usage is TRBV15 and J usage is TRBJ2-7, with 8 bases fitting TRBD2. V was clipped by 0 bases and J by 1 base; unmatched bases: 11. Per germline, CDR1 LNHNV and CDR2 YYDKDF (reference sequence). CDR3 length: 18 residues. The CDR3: CATSRDFMDGLASYEQYF. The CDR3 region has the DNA TGTGCCACCAGCAGAGATTTTATGGACGGACTAGCTTCCTACGAGCAGTACTTC.

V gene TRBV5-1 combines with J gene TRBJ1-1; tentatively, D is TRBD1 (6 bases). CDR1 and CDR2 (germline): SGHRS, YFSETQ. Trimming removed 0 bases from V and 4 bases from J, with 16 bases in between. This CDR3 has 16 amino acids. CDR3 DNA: TGCGCCAGCAGCTTGGCCGAGGGTATGACAGGCACTGAAGCTTTCTTT. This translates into CASSLAEGMTGTEAFF.

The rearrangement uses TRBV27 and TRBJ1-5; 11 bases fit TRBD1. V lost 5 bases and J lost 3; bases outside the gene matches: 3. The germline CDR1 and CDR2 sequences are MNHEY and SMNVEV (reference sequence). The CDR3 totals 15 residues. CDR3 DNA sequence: TGTGCCAGCAGTCAAGGACAGGGGGCCAATCAGCCCCAGCATTTT. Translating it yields CASSQGQGANQPQHF.

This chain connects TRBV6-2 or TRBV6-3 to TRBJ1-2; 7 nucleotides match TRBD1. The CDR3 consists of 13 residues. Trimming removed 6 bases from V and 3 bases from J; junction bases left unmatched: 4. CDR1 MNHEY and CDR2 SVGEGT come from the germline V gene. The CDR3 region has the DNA TGTGCCAGCAGCCGGGACAGTTACTATGGCTACACCTTC. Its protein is CASSRDSYYGYTF.